This T cell receptor beta chain emerged from a study of shared clonotypes between healthy human individuals. Researchers partitioned CD4+ cells into CD45RA+ naive and CD45RA-negative memory subsets. With regard to this clone: The antigen is unknown.

The CDR3 consists of 15 residues. The germline CDR1 and CDR2 sequences are SGHNT and YYREEE (reference sequence). The junction had 10 bases not matched to a gene; V was cut back by 4 bases and J by 4 bases. Profiling relied on immunoSEQ multiplex PCR, and the TCRdb table lists in-frame clones only, not all of them. The sample has more than 400,000 clones, 95% to 96% seen once. Study-wide points: The four-donor shared clonotypes exceeded non-shared clonotypes in generation probability, with non-shared ones scoring lower.

Sample: naive CD4+ T cells sorted from blood. Stated subset: CD45RA+ positively selected. The rearrangement uses TRBV5-4 and TRBJ2-5; TRBD1 aligns across 7 bases. The sequence was obtained from a woman younger than 45 in good health. CDR3 residues: CASSRNRGGGETQYF. The CDR3 DNA sequence: TGTGCCAGCAGCCGTAACAGGGGTGGAGGAGAGACCCAGTACTTC.